This T cell receptor (beta chain) was profiled in a study of OX40 agonist ivuxolimab in advanced cancers. Study as a whole: Given to patients was ivuxolimab, an agonistic anti-OX40 (CD134) antibody. Administration of intravenous ivuxolimab to patients occurred every 2 weeks at 0.01 to 10 mg/kg. Partial responses occurred in Three dose-escalation patients, one with hepatocellular carcinoma and two with cutaneous melanoma.

CDR1 SGHAT and CDR2 FQNNGV come from the germline V gene. The CDR3 runs to 14 residues. V was pared by 1 base and J by 5 bases, with 11 bases between. Study-wide results and limits: What antigens the expanded peripheral T cells recognized was never established.

The assay was immunoSEQ multiplex PCR, and TCRdb's table has in-frame clones only and misses some. The data hold 60,000 to 85,000 clones, with over 80% observed a single time. About this clone itself: Its antigen is not known.

The V gene is TRBV11-2, the J gene TRBJ1-2; a weak D match, TRBD1 (5 bases). The clonotype originates from an adult with an advanced solid tumor such as melanoma, head and neck, liver or kidney cancer. The source was CD4+ or CD8+ T cells sorted from blood, collected in a trial of the OX40 agonist ivuxolimab. The CDR3 reads CASSLVQGGYGYTF. For the CDR3, the DNA is TGTGCCAGCAGCTTAGTCCAGGGCGGATATGGCTACACCTTC.